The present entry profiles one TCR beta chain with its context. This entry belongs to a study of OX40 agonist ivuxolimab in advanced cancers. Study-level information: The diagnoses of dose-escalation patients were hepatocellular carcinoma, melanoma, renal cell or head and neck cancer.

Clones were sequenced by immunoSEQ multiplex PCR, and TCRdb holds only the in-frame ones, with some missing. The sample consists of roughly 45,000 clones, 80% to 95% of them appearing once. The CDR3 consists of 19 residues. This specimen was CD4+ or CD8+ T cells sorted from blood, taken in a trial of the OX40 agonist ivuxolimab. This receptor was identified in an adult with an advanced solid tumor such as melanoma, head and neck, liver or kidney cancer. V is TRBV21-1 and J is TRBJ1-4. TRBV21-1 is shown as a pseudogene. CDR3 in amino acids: CASSKRWGLSGAHNEKLFF. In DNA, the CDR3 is TGTGCCAGCAGCAAAAGATGGGGGTTGAGCGGGGCCCATAATGAAAAACTGTTTTTT.